This T cell receptor (beta chain) was captured in a study of T-cell reconstitution after alpha-beta-depleted transplantation in children. Findings of the study overall: One year after transplant, T-cell counts and diversity came mostly from newly produced T cells.

Preparing the TCRbeta library involved the use of unique molecular identifiers. One entry per CDR3 protein, called by TCRdb with MiXCR from the PCR reads. The table includes 750,000 to 950,000 distinct CDR3 sequences, about 16% detected once. This CDR3 has 14 residues. The ends lost 11 bases at V and 7 bases at J; junction bases unmatched: 6. About this clonotype itself: Its antigen is still unknown.

The TCR originated in a male patient younger than 18 who had a stem cell transplant for acute lymphoblastic leukemia, so the T cells may come from the graft donor. The sample in question was PBMCs, mostly from graft donor cells, obtained 360 days after TCRalphabeta/CD19-depleted stem cell transplant. The chain joins TRBV12-3 or TRBV12-4 to TRBJ2-2; TRBD2 matches at 14 bases. The CDR3 bases are TGTGCCGGGACTAGCGGGAGCAGAGGCGGGGAGCTGTTTTTT. Translating it yields CAGTSGSRGGELFF.